This TCR beta chain was profiled in a study of T cell responses to AZD1222 COVID-19 vaccine. Points from the study as a whole: Spike-specific TCR breadth and depth went up after people got two AZD1222 doses. A mostly white British donor set with more females was recruited, and clonal diversity was possibly underestimated.

In regard to this clone: The target antigen is unknown.

Germline CDR1 is SGHVS and CDR2 is FNYEAQ. Trimming cost V 5 bases and J 6 bases, with 34 bases left between them. The CDR3 length is 20 residues. Assay used: immunoSEQ multiplex PCR; TCRdb lists only in-frame clones, some missing. The data hold 100,000 or so clones, with approximately 87% observed a single time. The sequenced sample was peripheral blood, obtained on day 0 of AZD1222 vaccination. The chain recombines TRBV7-6 with TRBJ1-2, with a possible D match to TRBD1 (6 bases). The source of this sequence is an adult in good health. The DNA of the CDR3 is TGTGCCAGCAGCCGGCTCGTCGGGGGGCTGGTGGTAGGTTCCGAAAATGGCTACACCTTC. This gives the protein CASSRLVGGLVVGSENGYTF.